The 16 T cell receptor beta chains reported below all come from one sample, sequenced in a study of metastatic and nonmetastatic thyroid tumors. Nobody among the patients had been given any treatment before thyroid surgery. TCRdb reanalyzed the PCR reads via MiXCR. This table holds tens of thousands of clones, 25% found once. The source material was blood. The source is a female donor with papillary thyroid cancer or a benign thyroid nodule (not recorded which). Some clones in this sample may be carry-over from other donors' samples.

This clone has ten or more counts. The V call is TRBV11-3, the J call TRBJ2-2; D may be TRBD1 (5 bases). V was shortened by 5 bases and J by 9 bases, with 16 bases between the two germline ends. This CDR3 contains 14 residues. Germline loops: CDR1 SGHNT, CDR2 YENEEA. CDR3 loop: CASSTVAGSRELFF. The DNA of the CDR3 is TGTGCCAGCAGCACCGTCGCAGGGTCCCGGGAGCTGTTTTTT.

This clone was seen ten or more times. Other nucleotide sequences from this sample produce the same CDR3. The chain employs TRBV6-5 and TRBJ2-1; 7 bases are shared with TRBD2. CDR3 length: 14 residues. Germline V gene lookup returns CDR1 MNHEY and CDR2 SVGAGI. V was pared by 3 bases and J by 5 bases, with 4 bases of the junction left unmatched. The CDR3 DNA reads as TGTGCCAGCAGTTATACGGGAGGACACAATGAGCAGTTCTTC. It specifies CASSYTGGHNEQFF.

The V and J genes are TRBV20-1 and TRBJ2-7, with 12 bases identical to TRBD2. CDR1 is DFQATT and CDR2 is SNEGSKA in the germline V gene (reference sequence). V was pared by 3 bases and J by 2 bases, with 5 bases of the junction left unmatched. The CDR3 contains 15 residues. In DNA form, the CDR3 reads TGCAGTGCTAGGGGATCTAGCGGGAGGGCCTACGAGCAGTACTTC. It encodes CSARGSSGRAYEQYF.

The rearrangement links TRBV20-1 to TRBJ2-7; D perhaps matches TRBD2 (6 bases). Germline V gene lookup returns CDR1 DFQATT and CDR2 SNEGSKA (reference sequence). This CDR3 has 15 residues. Trimming took off 0 bases at V and 2 bases at J, with 14 bases between the two ends. Here the CDR3 reads CSARDLAGTTYEQYF. CDR3 sequence (DNA): TGCAGTGCTAGAGATCTGGCGGGAACCACCTACGAGCAGTACTTC.

Many counts were recorded for this clone. This sequence joins TRBV3-1 and TRBJ1-6, with D tentatively TRBD1 (5 bases). The germline V gene encodes CDR1 LGHDT and CDR2 YNNKEL (reference sequence). Trimming shortened V by 4 bases and J by 9 bases, and 13 bases separated the two germline ends. The CDR3 totals 14 residues. CDR3 nucleotide sequence: TGTGCCAGCAGCCCTTCCCAGGGCGGTTCACCCCTCCACTTT. Amino acids: CASSPSQGGSPLHF.

This clone is labeled as medium-sized. V usage is TRBV9 and J usage is TRBJ2-7, with TRBD2 matching over 11 bases. This CDR3 spans 15 amino acids. V lost 3 bases, J lost 3 bases, and 5 bases stayed unmatched. CDR1 and CDR2 from the germline V gene are SGDLS and YYNGEE. The CDR3 is CASSGSTSGSYEQYF. The CDR3 nucleotides are TGTGCCAGCAGCGGAAGCACTAGCGGGAGCTACGAGCAGTACTTC.

This clone was recorded many times. The rearrangement uses TRBV28 and TRBJ1-5; D not resolved. The germline gives CDR1 MDHEN, CDR2 SYDVKM. Trimming left V 2 bases short and J 3 bases short, with 5 bases between. This CDR3 is built from 13 residues. CDR3 bases: TGTGCCAGCAGTTTAGCGTCCAATCAGCCCCAGCATTTT. The encoded protein is CASSLASNQPQHF. The variable domain in full, completed from reference TRBV28 and TRBJ1-5, reads DVKVTQSSRYLVKRTGEKVFLECVQDMDHENMFWYRQDPGLGLRLIYFSYDVKMKEKGDIPEGYSVSREKKERFSLILESASTNQTSMYLCASSLASNQPQHFGDGTRLSIL.

This clone was counted between two and nine times. The chain has TRBV2 and TRBJ1-4; D not resolved. V lost 6 bases and J 8 bases, leaving 16 bases between the germline ends. CDR3 length: 14 residues. Germline CDR1 is SNHLY and CDR2 is FYNNEI. CDR3 residues: CASRKALVEEKLFF. DNA for the CDR3: TGTGCCAGCAGGAAAGCCTTAGTTGAGGAAAAACTGTTTTTT.

Many counts were recorded for this clone. This chain links TRBV10-3 with TRBJ2-5; D possibly corresponds to TRBD2 (5 bases). Looked up from germline, CDR1 is ENHRY and CDR2 is SYGVKD. The CDR3 sequence is 12 residues long. V was trimmed by 6 bases and J by 4 bases, leaving 9 bases between them. This CDR3 is CAIRDRGETQYF. For the CDR3, the DNA is TGTGCCATCAGGGACCGGGGAGAGACCCAGTACTTC.

This clone was recorded many times. CDR3 nucleotides: TGTGCCAGCAGCTTAGCGGCGGGACAGGGCACCGGGAATGAGCAGTTCTTC. It encodes CASSLAAGQGTGNEQFF. This sequence joins TRBV7-6 and TRBJ2-1; 9 bases are a match to TRBD1. The CDR3 length is 17 residues. V trimming: 0 bases; J trimming: 7 bases; junction bases outside the gene matches: 10. Germline CDR1 SGHVS, CDR2 FNYEAQ.

This clone has at least ten counts. The CDR3 is CASSLGLAGYNEQFF. The CDR3 DNA is TGCGCCAGCAGCTTGGGACTAGCGGGATACAATGAGCAGTTCTTC. The genes are TRBV5-1 and TRBJ2-1; 11 nucleotides align to TRBD2. Germline CDR1 SGHRS, CDR2 YFSETQ. There are 15 residues in the CDR3. V lost 0 bases and J lost 4; bases outside the gene matches: 0.

This clone has ten or more counts. This rearrangement joins TRBV13 to TRBJ2-1; perhaps TRBD1 as D (6 bases). V gave up 4 bases and J gave up 9 bases, with 10 bases separating them. CDR3 length equals 12 residues. Germline CDR1 and CDR2: PRHDT and FYEKMQ (reference sequence). The DNA for the CDR3 is TGTGCCAGCAGCTACAGGGAGTCTGAGCAGTTCTTC. Translation gives CASSYRESEQFF.

This clone has just a few counts. The chain is built from TRBV10-2 and TRBJ1-2; 12 bases are a match to TRBD1. J gave up 8 bases and V 6 bases, and 10 bases lay outside the gene matches. CDR1 is WSHSY, CDR2 SAAADI, per germline. This CDR3 is 15 amino acids long. The CDR3 spells CASRAGQGALRGYTF. The CDR3 coding sequence is TGCGCCAGCAGAGCGGGACAGGGGGCGTTAAGGGGCTACACCTTC.

This clone is classed as medium-sized. The rearrangement links TRBV28 to TRBJ2-7, with 7 bases identical to TRBD2. Germline CDR1 is MDHEN and CDR2 is SYDVKM. V was pared by 3 bases and J by 2 bases, with 1 base of the junction left unmatched. The CDR3 covers 13 residues. The CDR3 coding sequence is TGTGCCAGCAGTTTGGGAGGGCCCTACGAGCAGTACTTC. It encodes CASSLGGPYEQYF.

This clone came up many times. CDR3 sequence reads: CASSSPPAGTDTQYF. In DNA, the CDR3 is TGCGCCAGCAGCTCCCCCCCGGCGGGCACAGATACGCAGTATTTT. The chain is built from TRBV5-1 and TRBJ2-3; D unclear. V dropped 3 bases and J dropped 1 base, with 12 bases sitting between them. The CDR3 sequence is 15 residues long. CDR1 is SGHRS, CDR2 YFSETQ, per germline.

With regard to this clone: Relative to the germline gene, one junction end is altered; a read error may explain this. The CDR3 region is CAGGMNHEHYF. For the CDR3, the DNA is TGTGCCGGCGGGATGAACCACGAGCATTACTTC. The chain uses TRBV6-2 or TRBV6-3 and TRBJ2-7; maybe TRBD2 (6 bases). The CDR3 runs 11 residues. Per germline, CDR1 MNHEY and CDR2 SVGEGT.